This T cell receptor beta chain was recorded in a study of cytomegalovirus exposure and HLA in healthy donors. Clones were sequenced by immunoSEQ multiplex PCR, and TCRdb holds only the in-frame ones, with some missing. Altogether 200,000 to 250,000 clones are present, approximately 82% being singletons, with the ten largest covering less than 7%. This clone was detected only a few times. This CDR3 region has 13 residues. Between the trimmed V and J ends, which lost 1 base and 6 bases, there was a span of 6 bases. Germline V gene data show CDR1 as LNHDA and CDR2 as SQIVND (reference sequence). Input material: PBMCs. The chain links TRBV19 to TRBJ2-2; D uncertain. This TCR was recovered from a woman aged 18-35 years in good health and CMV-seronegative. CDR3 loop: CASSIAVAGELFF. CDR3 coding DNA: TGTGCCAGTAGTATAGCCGTGGCCGGGGAGCTGTTTTTT.